This T cell receptor (beta chain) was sequenced for a study of T cells in tuberculosis (dated by TCRdb to 2017 to 2018). In terms of the full investigation: The study combined CD1B tetramers and high-throughput TCR immunosequencing to characterize T cells specific for the mycobacterial lipid antigen glucose monomycolate (GMM). A South African clinical cohort compared IGRA-negative adolescents, IGRA-positive adolescents with latent tuberculosis and adults with active tuberculosis, around ten per group. Broad study findings and their caveats: Shorter CDR3-alpha lengths in active tuberculosis patients partly drove the smaller NN-distances, and the TCR-beta difference was not statistically significant. Compared with IGRA-negative controls, TCR-alpha repertoires from active tuberculosis had smaller mean NN-distances to GMM-specific TCRs, which suggests clonal expansion of these TCRs. Which clinical samples got chosen depended on the availability of cryopreserved specimens, and the active tuberculosis cases were adults, whereas the controls were adolescents. With the diverse GMM-specific repertoire as input, a classifier achieved around 87% accuracy (AUROC around 0.88), whereas GEM motif frequencies as input gave approximately 74% accuracy.

TCR libraries were generated with the immunoSEQ multiplex PCR assay, using TCR-beta and/or TCR-alpha/delta assays for each sample. The amplified TCR libraries were sequenced using the Illumina high-throughput platform. As for the authors' bioinformatics: Clustering and dimensionality reduction relied on pairwise TCRdist distances among GMM-specific receptors from T cells that were either sorted ex vivo or expanded in vitro. Each clinical repertoire was assigned a mean NN-distance score, defined as the average TCRdist to the nearest 10% of tetramer-positive reference sequences. GEM TCR motif frequency was computed as the fraction of unique TCRs matching known GEM sequences by V/J usage and CDR3 length. Active tuberculosis was classified by linear discriminant analysis with leave-one-out cross-validation, implemented in scikit-learn. TCRdb took over this immuneACCESS table, retaining in-frame rearrangements with V and J assigned. Such tables are incomplete; in checked studies, under half of the missing clones stem from an unresolved V gene, and the remainder is unexplained. Clone size and the V and J calls come from that table; the DNA yielded D and trimming. The sample yields 20,000 to 25,000 clones; around 97% were counted once. The top ten clonotypes cover more than 5.5% of the sample.

At study entry, adolescents were screened for latent tuberculosis infection using a tuberculin skin test and the QuantiFERON-TB GOLD In-Tube IGRA. Immunosequencing of unsorted cryopreserved PBMC covered, on average, around 100,000 T cells per clinical donor. Eleven high schools in the Worcester region of the Western Cape, South Africa, served as enrollment sites for adolescents aged 12 to 18 years. About 10 M. tuberculosis-infected and approximately 10 uninfected adolescents were selected with matching for age and sex. For the adolescents, PBMC were isolated by density centrifugation from freshly drawn heparinized blood and then cryopreserved. Notes on this clone: Its antigen is still unknown. Base-call qualities are not available, and no considerably larger clone is one nucleotide away.

The trim is 0 bases for V and 5 bases for J, with a gap of 17 bases between the germline ends. The germline V gene provides CDR1 SGHDT and CDR2 YYEEEE. There are 16 amino acids in the CDR3, from cysteine to phenylalanine inclusive. The sequence is cut down to CDR3 DNA, 48 bases in frame from base 1. Material: PBMCs. The clonotype was recovered from a donor aged 5-35 years with latent tuberculosis or without tuberculosis infection. Here the chain combines TRBV5-6 and TRBJ1-2; a weak D assignment points to TRBD1 (6 bases agree). The nucleotide sequence is TGTGCCAGCAGCTTGGGCTCAGGGGCGCGATATTATGGCTACACCTTC. It is translated as CASSLGSGARYYGYTF.